A selection of T cell receptor beta chains follows, all from one sample in a study of cytomegalovirus exposure and HLA in healthy donors. Only in-frame clones appear in the TCRdb table, and some are missing; sequencing was by immunoSEQ multiplex PCR. The sample gives about 140,000 clones, roughly 78% of which show up once; about 4.9% is in the top ten. The sequencing sample was made of PBMCs. The receptors originated from a young man in good health. CDR3s include the opening cysteine and the closing phenylalanine or tryptophan. D genes are given only for firm matches. Some rows have no size entry. The others give once, few or many, or a class for an expanded clone.

J gene: TRBJ1-1
V gene: TRBV28
clone size: NA
D gene: NA
CDR3 DNA: TGTGCCAGCAGTTTATACAGGGTTGGGGCTGAAGCTTTCTTT
CDR3 protein: CASSLYRVGAEAFF

J gene: TRBJ2-7
V gene: TRBV5-5
clone size: NA
D gene: NA
CDR3 DNA: TGTGCCAGCAGCTGGGGAGGATCGGCGGCCTACGAGCAGTACTTC
CDR3 protein: CASSWGGSAAYEQYF

J gene: TRBJ2-1
V gene: TRBV19
clone size: NA
D gene: TRBD2
CDR3 DNA: TGTGCCAGTAGAACCTCACTAGCGTACTCCTCCTACAATGAGCAGTTCTTC
CDR3 protein: CASRTSLAYSSYNEQFF

J gene: TRBJ2-7
V gene: TRBV4-1
clone size: few
D gene: TRBD1
CDR3 DNA: TGCGCCAGCAGCCAAGAGGGACAGGGGGATTTGGACGAGCAGTACTTC
CDR3 protein: CASSQEGQGDLDEQYF

J gene: TRBJ2-7
V gene: TRBV5-1
clone size: NA
D gene: TRBD1
CDR3 DNA: TGCGCCAGCAGCTGGGGACAGGGGAACGAGCAGTACTTC
CDR3 protein: CASSWGQGNEQYF

J gene: TRBJ2-5
V gene: TRBV5-1
clone size: NA
D gene: TRBD1
CDR3 DNA: TGCGCCAGCAGCTTGGGGACAGGGGGCGCAGGAGAGACCCAGTACTTC
CDR3 protein: CASSLGTGGAGETQYF

J gene: TRBJ2-2
V gene: TRBV5-4
clone size: NA
D gene: TRBD2
CDR3 DNA: TGTGCCAGCAGCCCCGGGGGGAGTGTCACCGGGGAGCTGTTTTTT
CDR3 protein: CASSPGGSVTGELFF

J gene: TRBJ2-3
V gene: TRBV27
clone size: NA
D gene: NA
CDR3 DNA: TGTGCCAGCAGTCCCCCCGGGGTATATACGCAGTATTTT
CDR3 protein: CASSPPGVYTQYF

J gene: TRBJ2-2
V gene: TRBV4-1
clone size: NA
D gene: NA
CDR3 DNA: TGCGCCAGCAGCCAAGTACCTGCGGGAAAGATAACCACCAGGGAGCTGTTTTTT
CDR3 protein: CASSQVPAGKITTRELFF

J gene: TRBJ2-1
V gene: TRBV21-1
clone size: NA
D gene: NA
CDR3 DNA: TGTGCCAGCAGCAAAGGAGGGCTGGGCCCCTACAATGAGCAGTTCTTC
CDR3 protein: CASSKGGLGPYNEQFF

J gene: TRBJ1-1
V gene: TRBV7-9
clone size: NA
D gene: NA
CDR3 DNA: TGTTCCAGCAGCCCTGACAGCAATGAAGCTTTCTTT
CDR3 protein: CSSSPDSNEAFF

J gene: TRBJ2-7
V gene: TRBV27
clone size: few
D gene: TRBD1
CDR3 DNA: TGTGCCAGCAGGCCCCGGGACAGTACCTACGAGCAGTACTTC
CDR3 protein: CASRPRDSTYEQYF

J gene: TRBJ1-2
V gene: TRBV27
clone size: NA
D gene: TRBD1
CDR3 DNA: TGTGCCAGCAGTATTTCCGGGACAGGGGGCAGAGTCTATGGCTACACCTTC
CDR3 protein: CASSISGTGGRVYGYTF

J gene: TRBJ2-7
V gene: TRBV27
clone size: NA
D gene: TRBD1
CDR3 DNA: TGTGCCAGCAGTTTATCAAGGGACAGGGGGCACGAGCAGTACTTC
CDR3 protein: CASSLSRDRGHEQYF

J gene: TRBJ1-1
V gene: TRBV5-1
clone size: NA
D gene: NA
CDR3 DNA: TGCGCCAGCAAGATTGACGGGAGCACTGAAGCTTTCTTT
CDR3 protein: CASKIDGSTEAFF

J gene: TRBJ2-3
V gene: TRBV6-5
clone size: NA
D gene: NA
CDR3 DNA: TGTGCCAGCAGTCGCGGGCGGAGCACAGATACGCAGTATTTT
CDR3 protein: CASSRGRSTDTQYF

J gene: TRBJ1-2
V gene: TRBV30
clone size: NA
D gene: NA
CDR3 DNA: TGTGCCTGGAGCGCTCCACCCGGAGGTTATGGCTACACCTTC
CDR3 protein: CAWSAPPGGYGYTF

J gene: TRBJ1-2
V gene: TRBV6-5
clone size: NA
D gene: NA
CDR3 DNA: TGTGCCAGCAGTTACTCCCTCGGGGGAAACTATGGCTACACCTTC
CDR3 protein: CASSYSLGGNYGYTF

J gene: TRBJ1-2
V gene: TRBV27
clone size: few
D gene: NA
CDR3 DNA: TGTGCCAGCAGCCGTGACTCGAACTATGGCTACACCTTC
CDR3 protein: CASSRDSNYGYTF

J gene: TRBJ1-2
V gene: TRBV6-1
clone size: few
D gene: NA
CDR3 DNA: TGTGCCAGCAGTGACGAGGTAACCAGGGTTGGATTTAACTATGGCTACACCTTC
CDR3 protein: CASSDEVTRVGFNYGYTF

J gene: TRBJ1-5
V gene: TRBV5-6
clone size: NA
D gene: TRBD1
CDR3 DNA: TGTGCCAGCCCGGGGAAGGACAGGGTAATTGGTCAGCCCCAGCATTTT
CDR3 protein: CASPGKDRVIGQPQHF

J gene: TRBJ2-2
V gene: TRBV5-8
clone size: NA
D gene: NA
CDR3 DNA: TGTGCCAGCAGCGAAGCTCTGAACACCGGGGAGCTGTTTTTT
CDR3 protein: CASSEALNTGELFF

J gene: TRBJ2-7
V gene: TRBV5-1
clone size: NA
D gene: TRBD2
CDR3 DNA: TGTGCCAGCAGGTCCGGGACTAGCGGGGTTTACGAGCAGTACTTC
CDR3 protein: CASRSGTSGVYEQYF

J gene: TRBJ1-5
V gene: TRBV9
clone size: NA
D gene: NA
CDR3 DNA: TGTGCCAGCAGCTCAGGGGCGGATAGCAATCAGCCCCAGCATTTT
CDR3 protein: CASSSGADSNQPQHF

J gene: TRBJ2-1
V gene: TRBV7-3
clone size: NA
D gene: TRBD2
CDR3 DNA: TGTGCCAGCAGCCCCCGGGCGGGAGGAGGCTACGAGCAGTTCTTC
CDR3 protein: CASSPRAGGGYEQFF

J gene: TRBJ2-5
V gene: TRBV6-5
clone size: NA
D gene: NA
CDR3 DNA: TGTGCCAGCATGACAGCCGCCAAAGAGACCCAGTACTTC
CDR3 protein: CASMTAAKETQYF

J gene: TRBJ2-2
V gene: TRBV21-1
clone size: NA
D gene: NA
CDR3 DNA: TGTGCCAGCAGCAAAGATACAGGGTGCACCGGGGAGCTGTTTTTT
CDR3 protein: CASSKDTGCTGELFF

J gene: TRBJ2-1
V gene: TRBV11-3
clone size: NA
D gene: TRBD1
CDR3 DNA: TGTGCCAGCAGCCCAGGACAGGGGACTTACAATGAGCAGTTCTTC
CDR3 protein: CASSPGQGTYNEQFF

J gene: TRBJ1-5
V gene: TRBV7-8
clone size: NA
D gene: NA
CDR3 DNA: TGTGCCAGCAGCCAGACAGGCCCCAATCAGCCCCAGCATTTT
CDR3 protein: CASSQTGPNQPQHF

J gene: TRBJ1-4
V gene: TRBV2
clone size: NA
D gene: NA
CDR3 DNA: TGTGCCAGCAGTGAAGGAGGCGCCCGGGGGGAAAAACTGTTTTTT
CDR3 protein: CASSEGGARGEKLFF

J gene: TRBJ2-5
V gene: TRBV7-9
clone size: few
D gene: TRBD1
CDR3 DNA: TGTGCCAGCAGCCCGGGGACAGGGGAGACCCAGTACTTC
CDR3 protein: CASSPGTGETQYF

J gene: TRBJ2-7
V gene: TRBV6-1
clone size: NA
D gene: NA
CDR3 DNA: TGTGCCAGCAGTGTAAGCGGGCCTACCTCCTACGAGCAGTACTTC
CDR3 protein: CASSVSGPTSYEQYF

J gene: TRBJ2-3
V gene: TRBV28
clone size: NA
D gene: TRBD1
CDR3 DNA: TGTGCCAGCAGAACGGGACAGGTTCAGGGTACGCAGTATTTT
CDR3 protein: CASRTGQVQGTQYF

J gene: TRBJ2-1
V gene: TRBV27
clone size: NA
D gene: NA
CDR3 DNA: TGTGCCAGCAGTTTATCTGGGAGAGCTCAGTTCTTC
CDR3 protein: CASSLSGRAQFF

J gene: TRBJ1-4
V gene: TRBV19
clone size: NA
D gene: NA
CDR3 DNA: TGTGCCAGTAGTATAGGAGTGGGGGCGGCTGAAAAACTGTTTTTT
CDR3 protein: CASSIGVGAAEKLFF

J gene: TRBJ1-5
V gene: TRBV18
clone size: NA
D gene: NA
CDR3 DNA: TGTGCCAGCTCATTACCCGGTGAGCCCCAGCATTTT
CDR3 protein: CASSLPGEPQHF

J gene: TRBJ2-1
V gene: TRBV4-1
clone size: NA
D gene: NA
CDR3 DNA: TGCGCCAGCAGCGACATTAAGTACTACAATGAGCAGTTCTTC
CDR3 protein: CASSDIKYYNEQFF